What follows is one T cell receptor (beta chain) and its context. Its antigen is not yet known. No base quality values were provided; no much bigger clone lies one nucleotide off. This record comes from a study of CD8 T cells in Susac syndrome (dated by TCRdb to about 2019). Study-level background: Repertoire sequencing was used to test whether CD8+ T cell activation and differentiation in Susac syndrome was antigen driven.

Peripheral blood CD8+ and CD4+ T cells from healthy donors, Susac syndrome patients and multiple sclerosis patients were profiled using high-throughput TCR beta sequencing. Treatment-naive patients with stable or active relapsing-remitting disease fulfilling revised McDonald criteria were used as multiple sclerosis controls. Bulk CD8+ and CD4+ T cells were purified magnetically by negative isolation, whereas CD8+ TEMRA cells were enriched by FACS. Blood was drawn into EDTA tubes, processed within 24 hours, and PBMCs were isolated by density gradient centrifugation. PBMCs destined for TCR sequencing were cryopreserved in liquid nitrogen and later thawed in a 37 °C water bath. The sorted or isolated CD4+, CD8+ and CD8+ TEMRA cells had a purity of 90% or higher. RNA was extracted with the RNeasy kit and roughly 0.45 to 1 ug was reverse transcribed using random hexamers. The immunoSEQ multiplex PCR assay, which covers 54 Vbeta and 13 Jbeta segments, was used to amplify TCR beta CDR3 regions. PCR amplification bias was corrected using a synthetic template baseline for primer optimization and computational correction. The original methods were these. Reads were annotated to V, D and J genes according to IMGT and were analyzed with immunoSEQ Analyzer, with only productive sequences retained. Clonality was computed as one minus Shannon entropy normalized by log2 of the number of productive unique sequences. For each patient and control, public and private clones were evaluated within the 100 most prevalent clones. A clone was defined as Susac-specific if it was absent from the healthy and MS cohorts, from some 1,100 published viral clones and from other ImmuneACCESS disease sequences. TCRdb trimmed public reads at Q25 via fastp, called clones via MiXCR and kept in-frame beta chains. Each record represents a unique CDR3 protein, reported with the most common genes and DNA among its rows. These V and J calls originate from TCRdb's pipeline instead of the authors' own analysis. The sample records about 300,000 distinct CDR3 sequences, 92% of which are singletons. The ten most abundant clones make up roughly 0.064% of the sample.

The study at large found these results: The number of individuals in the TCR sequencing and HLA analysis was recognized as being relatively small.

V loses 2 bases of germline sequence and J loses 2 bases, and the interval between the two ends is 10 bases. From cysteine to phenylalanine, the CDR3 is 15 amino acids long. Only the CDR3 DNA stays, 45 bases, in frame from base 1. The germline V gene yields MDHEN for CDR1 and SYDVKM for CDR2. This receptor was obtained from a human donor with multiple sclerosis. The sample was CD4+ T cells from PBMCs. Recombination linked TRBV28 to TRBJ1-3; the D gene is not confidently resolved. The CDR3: CASSLSARAGNTIYF. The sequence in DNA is TGTGCCAGCAGTTTAAGCGCAAGAGCTGGAAACACCATATATTTT.